These T cell receptor beta chains were read from a single sample in a study of blood T cell repertoires in COVID-19. Generated by immunoSEQ multiplex PCR, the TCRdb table keeps only in-frame clones and is missing some. The sample contains about 220,000 clones, over 75% of which appear only once. The sample comprised PBMCs or T cells enriched from blood (not recorded which). All receptors come from a woman between 18 and 29 years old in a cohort exposed to, infected with or recovered from COVID-19 (not recorded which). Each CDR3 is given with its conserved first and last residue. The D gene is left open where the match is weak. Clone size is stated in some rows and not others, as once, few, many or a class when expanded.

d_call	v_call	clone_size	j_call	cdr3_aa	cdr3_nt
.	TRBV12-3/TRBV12-4	.	TRBJ2-1	CASSPLNEQFF	TGTGCCAGCAGTCCCCTCAATGAGCAGTTCTTC
.	TRBV30	.	TRBJ2-5	CAWSEDAPGTQYF	TGTGCCTGGAGTGAAGATGCACCGGGGACCCAGTACTTC
TRBD1	TRBV29-1	.	TRBJ1-2	CSLSGQGAGGYTF	TGCAGCCTCTCGGGACAGGGGGCCGGTGGCTACACCTTC
.	TRBV7-9	.	TRBJ2-7	CASRRGSDEQYF	TGTGCCAGCAGGCGGGGTTCAGACGAGCAGTACTTC
.	TRBV7-9	.	TRBJ1-4	CASSLGTDNEKLFF	TGTGCCAGCAGCTTAGGGACTGATAATGAAAAACTGTTTTTT
.	TRBV6-8	.	TRBJ1-5	CASPVESNQPQHF	TGTGCCAGTCCGGTAGAGAGCAATCAGCCCCAGCATTTT
.	TRBV2	.	TRBJ1-5	CASSVRTRTEEVGRPQHF	TGTGCCAGCAGTGTCAGGACTAGGACAGAAGAAGTCGGGCGGCCCCAGCATTTT
.	TRBV6-5	.	TRBJ1-2	CASSYSYWTTNYGYTF	TGTGCCAGCAGTTACTCGTATTGGACAACTAACTATGGCTACACCTTC
.	TRBV6-5	.	TRBJ2-3	CASSYSILEDTQYF	TGTGCCAGCAGTTACTCGATCCTAGAAGATACGCAGTATTTT
.	TRBV5-1	once	TRBJ1-4	CASSSAGATNEKLFF	TGCGCCAGCAGCTCTGCGGGGGCAACTAATGAAAAACTGTTTTTT
.	TRBV5-4	.	TRBJ2-2	CASSSPRNTGELFF	TGTGCCAGCAGCTCGCCCAGGAACACCGGGGAGCTGTTTTTT
.	TRBV19	.	TRBJ1-5	CASTRTDNQPQHF	TGTGCCAGTACAAGGACAGATAATCAGCCCCAGCATTTT
TRBD1	TRBV19	.	TRBJ1-4	CASSIDGDSGEKLFF	TGTGCCAGTAGTATAGATGGGGACAGTGGAGAAAAACTGTTTTTT
TRBD2	TRBV5-5	.	TRBJ2-1	CASSLGPAGGYNEQFF	TGTGCCAGCAGCTTGGGTCCAGCGGGGGGGTACAATGAGCAGTTCTTC
.	TRBV5-1	.	TRBJ2-3	CASSLASAGYADTQYF	TGCGCCAGCAGCTTGGCGTCGGCGGGGTACGCAGATACGCAGTATTTT
.	TRBV11-2	.	TRBJ1-1	CASSSVGGRTSDTEAFF	TGTGCCAGCAGCTCAGTCGGGGGAAGGACGTCGGACACTGAAGCTTTCTTT
.	TRBV29-1	.	TRBJ1-1	CSVRTAMNTEAFF	TGCAGCGTTAGGACAGCTATGAACACTGAAGCTTTCTTT
.	TRBV7-8	.	TRBJ2-2	CASSLRGPNTGELFF	TGTGCCAGCAGCTTGCGGGGACCGAACACCGGGGAGCTGTTTTTT
.	TRBV27	.	TRBJ2-1	CASLGQWGAYNEQFF	TGTGCCAGCCTCGGACAGTGGGGCGCCTACAATGAGCAGTTCTTC
TRBD2	TRBV7-9	.	TRBJ2-3	CASSVRLAGGDTQYF	TGTGCCAGCAGCGTTCGACTAGCGGGGGGGGATACGCAGTATTTT
TRBD2	TRBV7-2	.	TRBJ2-3	CASSSHGTSGFGDTQYF	TGTGCCAGCAGCTCACACGGGACTAGCGGCTTTGGAGATACGCAGTATTTT
.	TRBV2	.	TRBJ2-7	CASSEAQGYEQYF	TGTGCCAGCAGTGAAGCCCAGGGCTACGAGCAGTACTTC
TRBD2	TRBV27	.	TRBJ2-5	CASSLYGTSGGAETQYF	TGTGCCAGCAGTTTATACGGGACTAGCGGGGGGGCGGAGACCCAGTACTTC
.	TRBV20-1	.	TRBJ1-3	CSASRLGNSGNTIYF	TGCAGTGCTAGTAGGCTCGGGAACTCTGGAAACACCATATATTTT
TRBD1	TRBV28	.	TRBJ1-5	CASRRTGQNQPQHF	TGTGCCAGCAGGAGGACAGGGCAGAATCAGCCCCAGCATTTT
.	TRBV19	.	TRBJ1-2	CASSPGEGGYTF	TGTGCCAGTAGCCCCGGGGAGGGTGGCTACACCTTC
.	TRBV6-2/TRBV6-3	.	TRBJ2-7	CASSYHVHRSSYEQYF	TGTGCCAGCAGTTACCATGTACATAGGAGCTCCTACGAGCAGTACTTC
.	TRBV10-3	.	TRBJ1-2	CAISPEEGNDYGYTF	TGTGCCATCAGCCCCGAGGAGGGTAATGACTATGGCTACACCTTC
.	TRBV4-1	.	TRBJ1-1	CASSQVVGLNREAFF	TGCGCCAGCAGCCAAGTTGTTGGGCTCAACCGCGAAGCTTTCTTT
.	TRBV25-1	.	TRBJ1-6	CASRVPISGSLHF	TGTGCCAGCAGGGTACCCATATCGGGGTCCCTCCACTTT
TRBD1	TRBV10-1	once	TRBJ1-1	CASSESKGATEAFF	TGCGCCAGCAGTGAGTCGAAGGGGGCGACTGAAGCTTTCTTT
.	TRBV27	.	TRBJ2-3	CASSFVQGTDTQYF	TGTGCCAGCAGTTTCGTGCAGGGCACAGATACGCAGTATTTT
.	TRBV12-3/TRBV12-4	.	TRBJ2-3	CASSLEGTDTQYF	TGTGCCAGCAGTTTAGAGGGGACAGATACGCAGTATTTT
TRBD2	TRBV11-3	once	TRBJ2-1	CASSLIAGVIYNEQFF	TGTGCCAGCAGCTTAATAGCGGGAGTAATTTACAATGAGCAGTTCTTC
TRBD2	TRBV7-3	few	TRBJ2-1	CASSFSRPGGLHEQFF	TGTGCCAGCAGCTTTAGTCGTCCGGGGGGGCTCCATGAGCAGTTCTTC
.	TRBV2	.	TRBJ2-1	CASSGGRAESHEQFF	TGTGCCAGCAGTGGCGGCAGGGCCGAGTCCCATGAGCAGTTCTTC
.	TRBV2	.	TRBJ1-5	CASRLLTVQPQHF	TGTGCCAGCAGACTCCTAACAGTGCAGCCCCAGCATTTT
.	TRBV7-3	.	TRBJ2-1	CASSQGRATYNEQFF	TGTGCCAGCAGCCAAGGCAGGGCCACCTACAATGAGCAGTTCTTC
.	TRBV29-1	.	TRBJ2-5	CSVGGGAETQYF	TGCAGCGTTGGGGGTGGGGCCGAGACCCAGTACTTC
.	TRBV27	.	TRBJ2-7	CASSFLDRPYERQYF	TGTGCCAGCAGTTTCCTCGACAGACCTTACGAGCGGCAGTACTTC
TRBD1	TRBV7-6	.	TRBJ2-2	CASSFGQGAGEYTGELFF	TGTGCCAGCAGCTTCGGACAGGGGGCAGGGGAATACACCGGGGAGCTGTTTTTT
.	TRBV3-1/TRBV3-2	.	TRBJ1-2	CASSPDSYGYTF	TGTGCCAGCAGCCCGGACAGCTATGGCTACACCTTC
.	TRBV27	.	TRBJ1-4	CASSRLGATNEKLFF	TGTGCCAGCAGCCGCTTGGGCGCAACTAATGAAAAACTGTTTTTT
TRBD1	TRBV7-2	.	TRBJ1-4	CASSSPNRGNEKLFF	TGTGCCAGCAGCTCCCCGAACAGGGGTAATGAAAAACTGTTTTTT
TRBD1	TRBV28	.	TRBJ1-5	CASSLGGQGLHGPQHF	TGTGCCAGCAGTTTAGGGGGACAGGGGCTCCACGGGCCCCAGCATTTT
.	TRBV6-5	.	TRBJ1-1	CATYWGLNTEAFF	TGTGCCACCTACTGGGGCCTGAACACTGAAGCTTTCTTT